This paragraph reports one T cell receptor (beta chain). The junction shows a germline mismatch at one end, possibly a read error. Clones were sequenced by immunoSEQ multiplex PCR, and TCRdb holds only the in-frame ones, with some missing. Of 400 to 550 clones listed, under 25% are singletons. Treatment given: randomized to nivolumab then ipilimumab (arm A) or the reverse (arm B). CDR3 length equals 16 residues. Germline values: CDR1 KGHSH, CDR2 LQKENI. This sample was taken from a study of sequential checkpoint blockade in melanoma. This clonotype was sampled from a human donor with melanoma. This material consisted of tumor tissue (inferred from file names), taken from a patient given nivolumab and ipilimumab in sequence. V usage is TRBV18 and J usage is TRBJ2-1; a weak D match, TRBD2 (6 bases). CDR3 in DNA: TGTGCCAGCTCATCACCCGGGACTCCAGCTTTCAATGAGCAGTTCTTC. Translating gives CASSSPGTPAFNEQFF.